The clone carrying this TCR beta chain was observed a few times. Its antigen is currently unknown. Other nucleotide sequences in the sample specify the same CDR3. Only CD45RO-negative cells positively selected for CCR7 counted as naive CD8 cells, so terminally differentiated effector memory CD45RA+ cells were excluded. The donors, all of them Caucasian adults, lived in Nashville, Tennessee. The data stem from a study of shared clonotypes between healthy human individuals. Study-wide background: There were three CD4 naive, three CD4 memory, two CD8 naive and one CD8 memory plates per donor. Study-wide findings and caveats: Compared with memory subsets, naive subsets generally had larger estimated richness.

This CDR3 is 14 amino acids long. Deletions cut 3 bases from V and 1 base from J, with 7 bases between. The germline gives CDR1 MNHEY, CDR2 SMNVEV (reference sequence). The assay was carried out at the deep level. TCRdb's copy holds only in-frame clones and misses some; the assay was immunoSEQ multiplex PCR. The table has about 820,000 clones, 92% seen once. The specimen sequenced was naive CD8+ T cells sorted from blood. The receptor's source is a man aged 25 to 45 in good health. The chain employs TRBV27 and TRBJ1-5, with D uncertain. The CDR3 loop is CASSLGGSNQPQHF. The CDR3 DNA reads TGTGCCAGCAGTTTGGGCGGAAGCAATCAGCCCCAGCATTTT.